This passage covers 27 T cell receptor beta chains from one sample sequenced in a study of blood T cell repertoires in COVID-19. Some clones are missing from TCRdb's copy, which holds only in-frame ones; the method was immunoSEQ multiplex PCR. The table shows around 250,000 clones, with 86% occurring only once. Material: peripheral blood. Receptor source: a man under 40 who had recovered from COVID-19.

The chain employs TRBV29-1 and TRBJ2-7; 9 bases map to TRBD1. V trimming: 6 bases; J trimming: 0 bases; junction bases outside the gene matches: 12. Germline V gives CDR1 SQVTM, CDR2 ANQGSEA. CDR3 length equals 16 residues. The CDR3 nucleotides read TGCAGCGTAAATACAGGGGGCCCTTTAAGCTCCTACGAGCAGTACTTC. The encoded protein is CSVNTGGPLSSYEQYF.

This chain connects TRBV28 to TRBJ1-1; D unclear. Per germline, CDR1 MDHEN and CDR2 SYDVKM. The length of the CDR3 is 15 residues. Trimming pared 5 bases from V and 2 bases from J, leaving 15 bases between. CDR3 sequence (DNA): TGTGCCAGCAGTCCCCCCGACGAGGGAAACACTGAAGCTTTCTTT. Its translation is CASSPPDEGNTEAFF.

The chain carries TRBV5-1 and TRBJ2-3, with D hard to call. Germline loops: CDR1 SGHRS, CDR2 YFSETQ. Trimming removed 0 bases at V and 0 bases at J, with 8 bases between. This CDR3 spans 15 amino acids. CDR3: CASSLVSPSTDTQYF. The CDR3 nucleotides are TGCGCCAGCAGCTTGGTGAGCCCCAGCACAGATACGCAGTATTTT.

J is TRBJ1-2 and V is TRBV12-5; D is undetermined. Germline CDR1 reads LGHNT; CDR2 reads FRNRAP. Trimming took off 5 bases at V and 13 bases at J, with 17 bases between the two ends. CDR3 length equals 12 residues. The CDR3 region is CASGPSTGSGTF. DNA for the CDR3: TGTGCTAGTGGTCCATCGACGGGGAGCGGCACCTTC.

The chain combines TRBV6-6 with TRBJ1-4; D unclear. CDR3 length: 14 amino acids. Germline CDR1 is MNHNY and CDR2 is SVGAGI (reference sequence). Trimming took off 1 base at V and 5 bases at J, with 8 bases between the two ends. The CDR3 protein is CASSYFGSNEKLFF. The CDR3 bases are TGTGCCAGCAGTTACTTTGGGAGCAATGAAAAACTGTTTTTT.

This chain connects TRBV3-1 (or the pseudogene TRBV3-2) to TRBJ2-7, with D possibly being TRBD2 (5 bases). This CDR3 comprises 16 residues. CDR1 and CDR2 from the germline V gene are LGHDT and YNNKEL (reference sequence). Trimming shortened V by 4 bases and J by 2 bases, and 18 bases separated the two germline ends. CDR3 in amino acids: CASSPWTQEGTYEQYF. CDR3 DNA sequence: TGTGCCAGCAGCCCATGGACTCAAGAGGGCACCTACGAGCAGTACTTC.

The V gene is TRBV9, the J gene TRBJ2-1, with D maybe TRBD2 (6 bases). Germline assignment: CDR1 SGDLS and CDR2 YYNGEE. The V gene lost 4 bases and the J gene lost 9 bases, with 23 bases spanning the gap. This CDR3 region has 16 residues. This CDR3 reads CASSPRGDPSGGEQFF. DNA of the CDR3: TGTGCCAGCAGCCCCCGCGGGGACCCCTCCGGTGGTGAGCAGTTCTTC.

This chain links TRBV12-3 or TRBV12-4 with TRBJ2-1, with 8 bases that match TRBD1. CDR3 length equals 13 residues. V lost 7 bases to trimming and J lost 8 bases; unmatched junction nucleotides: 7. The CDR3 loop reads CASILDRGDEQFF. CDR3 coding DNA: TGTGCCAGCATCCTAGACAGGGGCGATGAGCAGTTCTTC.

There are a few counts of this clone. The chain carries TRBV15 and TRBJ1-3, with a possible D match to TRBD1 (5 bases). The germline V gene encodes CDR1 LNHNV and CDR2 YYDKDF (reference sequence). The CDR3 spans 14 residues. V lost 3 bases to trimming and J lost 4 bases, with 10 bases between them. CDR3 DNA: TGTGCCACCAGCAGGTCAAAGGGGGGAAACACCATATATTTT. Translating it yields CATSRSKGGNTIYF.

CDR3 nucleotides: TGTGCCAGTAATGCAGGGGCCGCACGGTACAATGAGCAGTTCTTC. Its protein is CASNAGAARYNEQFF. The V call is TRBV19, the J call TRBJ2-1; TRBD1 might be the D (6 bases). The germline V gene has CDR1 LNHDA and CDR2 SQIVND (reference sequence). The V end was cut by 7 bases, the J end by 4 bases, with 17 bases between. The CDR3 runs 15 residues.

The chain joins TRBV13 to TRBJ1-6; D is uncertain. Germline V gene data show CDR1 as PRHDT and CDR2 as FYEKMQ (reference sequence). This CDR3 has 14 residues. Between the trimmed V and J ends, which lost 5 bases and 7 bases, there was a span of 12 bases. The CDR3: CASSPRLINSPLHF. The CDR3, as DNA: TGTGCCAGCAGCCCGAGACTGATAAATTCACCCCTCCACTTT.

V usage is TRBV3-1 (or the pseudogene TRBV3-2) and J usage is TRBJ1-2; D gene unclear. Germline V gene lookup returns CDR1 LGHDT and CDR2 YNNKEL (reference sequence). V was trimmed by 0 bases and J by 7 bases, leaving 15 bases between them. CDR3 length: 15 residues. The CDR3 is CASSQDYMRFAGYTF. In DNA form, the CDR3 reads TGTGCCAGCAGCCAAGATTATATGCGGTTCGCTGGCTACACCTTC.

This chain joins TRBV5-1 and TRBJ1-4, with a weak D call TRBD1 (5 bases). Germline V CDR1 and CDR2: SGHRS, YFSETQ. The CDR3 spans 14 residues. Deletions cut 2 bases from V and 7 bases from J, with 12 bases between. The CDR3 is CASSFGGAAEKLFF. CDR3 bases: TGCGCCAGCAGCTTTGGCGGGGCAGCTGAAAAACTGTTTTTT. The whole variable domain, filled in from reference TRBV5-1 and TRBJ1-4, reads KAGVTQTPRYLIKTRGQQVTLSCSPISGHRSVSWYQQTPGQGLQFLFEYFSETQRNKGNFPGRFSGRQFSNSRSEMNVSTLELGDSALYLCASSFGGAAEKLFFGSGTQLSVL.

This clone appeared a single time. The V gene is TRBV6-5, the J gene TRBJ2-7; a possible D gene is TRBD1 (6 bases). The V gene's germline CDR1 is MNHEY and CDR2 SVGAGI. Trimming removed 2 bases at V and 3 bases at J, with 11 bases between. The length of the CDR3 is 14 residues. The CDR3 sequence: CASSYISTGYEQYF. The CDR3 coding sequence is TGTGCCAGCAGTTACATTTCGACAGGCTACGAGCAGTACTTC.

This clone was recorded a few times. The genes are TRBV7-9 and TRBJ1-2; 7 bases are shared with TRBD1. J lost 7 bases, V lost 2 bases, and 7 bases had no gene match. The CDR3 extends over 14 amino acids. Germline CDR1 is SEHNR and CDR2 is FQNEAQ (reference sequence). CDR3 DNA sequence: TGTGCCAGCAGCTTACAGGGGGGAGGCGCTGGCTACACCTTC. Amino acid sequence: CASSLQGGGAGYTF.

The V gene is TRBV4-2, the J gene TRBJ2-5, with a weak D call TRBD2 (7 bases). Germline lookup yields CDR1 LGHNA and CDR2 YNFKEQ. Trimming removed 1 base at V and 4 bases at J, with 13 bases between. The CDR3 is made up of 15 amino acids. The CDR3 DNA reads TGTGCCAGCAGCCAAGGGACTAGAGGGGGAGAGACCCAGTACTTC. Protein product: CASSQGTRGGETQYF.

The genes are TRBV6-1 and TRBJ2-1; TRBD2 aligns across 8 bases. CDR1 MNHNS and CDR2 SASEGT come from the germline V gene. V trimming: 3 bases; J trimming: 7 bases; junction bases outside the gene matches: 5. The CDR3 has 14 residues. The CDR3 loop reads CASSDGGAINEQFF. The DNA for the CDR3 is TGTGCCAGCAGTGACGGGGGGGCTATTAATGAGCAGTTCTTC.

This chain uses TRBV15 with TRBJ2-7; 8 bases line up with TRBD2. Germline CDR1 and CDR2: LNHNV and YYDKDF (reference sequence). Trimming removed 0 bases from V and 3 bases from J; junction bases left unmatched: 7. The CDR3 totals 16 residues. The CDR3 DNA sequence: TGTGCCACCAGCAGAGATCGGGGGACTAGTATCTACGAGCAGTACTTC. It is translated as CATSRDRGTSIYEQYF.

This sequence joins TRBV9 and TRBJ2-5; TRBD2 aligns across 9 bases. Trimming at V came to 5 bases and at J to 1 base, leaving 6 bases not matched to a gene. The CDR3 runs to 15 residues. Germline V gives CDR1 SGDLS, CDR2 YYNGEE. CDR3 DNA: TGTGCCAGCAGTTACAGCGGGGGGATCCAAGAGACCCAGTACTTC. This gives the protein CASSYSGGIQETQYF. Complete variable domain (other parts from reference TRBV9 and TRBJ2-5): DSGVTQTPKHLITATGQRVTLRCSPRSGDLSVYWYQQSLDQGLQFLIQYYNGEERAKGNILERFSAQQFPDLHSELNLSSLELGDSALYFCASSYSGGIQETQYFGPGTRLLVL.

The chain recombines TRBV4-1 with TRBJ2-4, with a weak D call TRBD2 (5 bases). The CDR3 is made up of 18 amino acids. V was cut by 1 base and J by 1 base, with 17 bases left in between. Germline loops: CDR1 MGHRA, CDR2 YSYEKL. CDR3 sequence: CASSQVERVRGAKNIQYF. CDR3 in DNA: TGCGCCAGCAGCCAAGTAGAGCGTGTCAGAGGGGCCAAAAACATTCAGTACTTC.

CDR3 sequence (DNA): TGTGCCAGCAGCTTTTACCGGGGGGGCTCAGATACGCAGTATTTT. Amino acid sequence: CASSFYRGGSDTQYF. The chain links TRBV11-2 to TRBJ2-3; 8 positions agree with TRBD2. The CDR3 is 15 residues long. The V gene end was trimmed by 3 bases and the J gene end by 4 bases; junction bases not matched to a gene: 6. Germline V lookup: CDR1 SGHAT, CDR2 FQNNGV.

The genes are TRBV11-2 and TRBJ2-7; no firm D call. This CDR3 comprises 13 residues. Per germline, CDR1 SGHAT and CDR2 FQNNGV. Deletions cut 5 bases from V and 4 bases from J, with 12 bases between. The CDR3 here is CASSLTATYEQYF. Here the CDR3 DNA reads TGTGCCAGCAGCCTCACAGCCACATACGAGCAGTACTTC. Using reference TRBV11-2 and TRBJ2-7 for the parts outside the CDR3, the full variable domain is EAGVAQSPRYKIIEKRQSVAFWCNPISGHATLYWYQQILGQGPKLLIQFQNNGVVDDSQLPKDRFSAERLKGVDSTLKIQPAKLEDSAVYLCASSLTATYEQYFGPGTRLTVT.

This chain uses TRBV6-2 or TRBV6-3 with TRBJ2-7; the D gene is possibly TRBD1 (5 bases). Germline lookup yields CDR1 MNHEY and CDR2 SVGEGT. The CDR3 loop spans 13 amino acids. V shed 2 bases and J shed 6 bases, with 11 bases lying between them. The CDR3 DNA follows: TGTGCCAGCAGTTACGTCGCAGGGCTCGAGCAGTACTTC. Protein sequence: CASSYVAGLEQYF.

The chain carries TRBV19 and TRBJ1-2; possible D gene TRBD1, 5 bases. The CDR3 has 16 residues. Germline lookup yields CDR1 LNHDA and CDR2 SQIVND (reference sequence). Trimming removed 7 bases at V and 8 bases at J, with 26 bases between. The CDR3 DNA reads as TGTGCCAGTACCTCGCCGGGGGGGACTTACGGGGAAGGCTACACCTTC. It specifies CASTSPGGTYGEGYTF.

CDR3 in DNA: TGTGCCACCAGCAGGGGACAGGGGAAAGATACGCAGTATTTT. It translates to CATSRGQGKDTQYF. V usage is TRBV15 and J usage is TRBJ2-3; 10 nucleotides agree with TRBD1. This CDR3 is 14 amino acids long. Germline CDR1 is LNHNV and CDR2 is YYDKDF (reference sequence). With V trimmed by 3 bases and J by 5 bases, 2 bases remained unmatched.

This clone was seen at least ten times. This chain uses TRBV2 with TRBJ1-4; TRBD1 matches 8 bases. Germline assignment: CDR1 SNHLY and CDR2 FYNNEI. The junction had 12 bases not matched to a gene; V was cut back by 8 bases and J by 10 bases. There are 14 residues in the CDR3. CDR3 sequence reads: CASDRDSGGGKLFF. The CDR3 DNA sequence: TGTGCCAGCGATCGAGACTCAGGGGGCGGAAAACTGTTTTTT.

The rearrangement joins TRBV18 to TRBJ1-2, with 8 bases matching TRBD1. From germline, CDR1 is KGHSH and CDR2 LQKENI. The CDR3 length is 13 residues. Trimming cost V 2 bases and J 11 bases; bases outside gene matches: 7. The CDR3 here is CASSPTSGTGYTF. CDR3 in DNA: TGTGCCAGCTCACCAACTTCTGGGACAGGTTACACCTTC.